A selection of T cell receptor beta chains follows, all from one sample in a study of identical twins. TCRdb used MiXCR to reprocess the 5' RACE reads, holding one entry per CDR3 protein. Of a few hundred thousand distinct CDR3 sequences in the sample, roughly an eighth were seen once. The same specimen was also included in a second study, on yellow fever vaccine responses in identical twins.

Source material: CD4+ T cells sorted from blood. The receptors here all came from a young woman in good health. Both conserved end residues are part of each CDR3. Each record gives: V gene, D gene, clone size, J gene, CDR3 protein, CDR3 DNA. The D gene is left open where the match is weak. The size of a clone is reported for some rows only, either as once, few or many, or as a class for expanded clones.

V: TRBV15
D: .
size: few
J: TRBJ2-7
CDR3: CATSSVKVVTYEQYF
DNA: TGTGCCACCAGCAGTGTCAAGGTTGTTACCTACGAGCAGTACTTC

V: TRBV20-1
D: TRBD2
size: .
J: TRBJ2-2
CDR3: CSAREGLAPPGELFF
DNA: TGCAGTGCTAGAGAGGGACTAGCGCCCCCCGGGGAGCTGTTTTTT

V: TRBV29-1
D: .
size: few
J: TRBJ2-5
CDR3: CSYAGTGETQYF
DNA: TGCAGCTACGCTGGGACTGGTGAGACCCAGTACTTC

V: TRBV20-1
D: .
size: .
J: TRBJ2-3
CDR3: CSAPQKADTQYF
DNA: TGCAGTGCCCCCCAGAAAGCAGATACGCAGTATTTT

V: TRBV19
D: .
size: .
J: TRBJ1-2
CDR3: CASSPSDSGYTF
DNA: TGTGCCAGTAGCCCCTCGGATTCCGGCTACACCTTC

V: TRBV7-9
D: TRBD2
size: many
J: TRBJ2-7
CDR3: CASTPSGSGSEQYF
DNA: TGTGCCAGCACCCCTTCGGGTAGCGGGAGCGAGCAGTACTTC

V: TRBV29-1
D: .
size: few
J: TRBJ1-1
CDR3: CSGLGGAEAFF
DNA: TGCAGCGGCCTTGGGGGGGCTGAAGCTTTCTTT

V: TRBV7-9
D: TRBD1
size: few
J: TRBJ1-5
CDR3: CASSEGGGASQPQHF
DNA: TGTGCCAGCAGTGAGGGAGGGGGCGCGAGTCAGCCCCAGCATTTT

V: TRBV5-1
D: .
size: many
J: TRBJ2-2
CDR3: CASSSTTGELFF
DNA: TGCGCCAGCAGCTCGACCACCGGGGAGCTGTTTTTT

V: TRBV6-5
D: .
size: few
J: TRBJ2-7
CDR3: CASSYAPLGENEQYF
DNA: TGTGCCAGCAGTTACGCCCCCCTGGGCGAGAACGAGCAGTACTTC

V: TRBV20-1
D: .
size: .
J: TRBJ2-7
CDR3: CSARGGAGEQYF
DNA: TGCAGTGCTAGAGGGGGCGCGGGCGAGCAGTACTTC

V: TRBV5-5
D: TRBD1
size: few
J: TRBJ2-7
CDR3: CASSWTGPTYEQYF
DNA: TGTGCCAGCAGCTGGACAGGTCCCACCTACGAGCAGTACTTC

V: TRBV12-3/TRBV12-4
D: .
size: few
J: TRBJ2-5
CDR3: CASSFIGVLETQYF
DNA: TGTGCCAGCAGTTTTATCGGGGTCTTAGAGACCCAGTACTTC

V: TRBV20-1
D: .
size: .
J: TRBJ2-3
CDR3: CSARAGFTDTQYF
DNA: TGCAGTGCTAGGGCCGGATTCACAGATACGCAGTATTTT

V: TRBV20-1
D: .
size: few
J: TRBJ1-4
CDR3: CSAPRGGWVEKLFF
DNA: TGCAGTGCCCCCCGCGGGGGGTGGGTCGAAAAACTGTTTTTT

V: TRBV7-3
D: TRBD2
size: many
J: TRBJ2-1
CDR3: CASGIAGGKEQFF
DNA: TGTGCCAGCGGGATCGCCGGGGGGAAGGAGCAGTTCTTC

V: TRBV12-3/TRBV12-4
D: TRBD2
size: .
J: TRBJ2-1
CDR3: CASSPGGPSSYNEQFF
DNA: TGTGCCAGCAGTCCGGGGGGGCCTAGCTCCTACAATGAGCAGTTCTTC

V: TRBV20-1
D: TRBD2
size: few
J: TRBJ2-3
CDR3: CSARDPQRGRGDTQYF
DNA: TGCAGTGCTAGAGACCCCCAGCGGGGACGGGGAGATACGCAGTATTTT

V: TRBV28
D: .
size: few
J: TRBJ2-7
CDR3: CASTPRGGAYEQYF
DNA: TGTGCCAGTACTCCCAGGGGGGGAGCCTACGAGCAGTACTTC

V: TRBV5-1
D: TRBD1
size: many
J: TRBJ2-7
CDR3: CASSIGTGSYEQYF
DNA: TGCGCCAGCAGCATTGGGACAGGATCCTACGAGCAGTACTTC

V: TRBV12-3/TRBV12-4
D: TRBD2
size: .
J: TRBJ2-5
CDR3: CASSPSGGSRETQYF
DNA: TGTGCCAGCAGTCCTAGCGGGGGGTCCCGAGAGACCCAGTACTTC

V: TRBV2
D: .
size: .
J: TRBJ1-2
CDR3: CASSPEWDGSGYTF
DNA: TGTGCCAGCAGCCCTGAATGGGACGGGAGCGGCTACACCTTC